This is a list of T cell receptor beta chains from one sample in a study of OX40 agonist ivuxolimab in advanced cancers. Profiled with immunoSEQ multiplex PCR; TCRdb holds only in-frame clones, not every one. The sample has some 65,000 clones, roughly 91% seen once. The source material was CD4+ or CD8+ T cells sorted from blood, sampled in a trial of the OX40 agonist ivuxolimab. These receptors came from an adult with an advanced solid tumor such as melanoma, head and neck, liver or kidney cancer. The CDR3 runs from the conserved cysteine through the conserved F or W. The D gene is left open where the match is weak. The size entry is marked missing in some rows and otherwise reads once, few, many or a size class.

CDR3 length	J gene	D gene	clone size	V gene	CDR3 protein	CDR3 DNA
13	TRBJ1-3	.	once	TRBV7-6	CASSPRVVNTIYF	TGTGCCAGCAGCCCCAGGGTCGTAAACACCATATATTTT
13	TRBJ2-7	.	once	TRBV19	CASSIAVTYEQYF	TGTGCCAGTAGTATCGCGGTAACCTACGAGCAGTACTTC
15	TRBJ1-2	TRBD1	.	TRBV6-1	CASSEELGGAGGYTF	TGTGCCAGCAGTGAAGAACTAGGGGGCGCGGGTGGCTACACCTTC
16	TRBJ1-5	.	.	TRBV7-2	CASSPDGTTSNQPQHF	TGTGCCAGCAGCCCCGATGGGACAACTAGCAATCAGCCCCAGCATTTT
15	TRBJ2-2	.	once	TRBV11-3	CASSLGGPNTGELFF	TGTGCCAGCAGCTTAGGGGGGCCAAACACCGGGGAGCTGTTTTTT
14	TRBJ2-7	TRBD1	once	TRBV19	CASSTLQGAYEQYF	TGTGCCAGTAGTACCCTTCAGGGGGCCTACGAGCAGTACTTC
14	TRBJ2-4	TRBD2	.	TRBV10-2	CASRKVSGENIQYF	TGCGCCAGCAGAAAAGTTAGCGGGGAAAACATTCAGTACTTC
16	TRBJ1-6	.	.	TRBV5-1	CASSLAVQTNNSPLHF	TGCGCCAGCAGCTTGGCAGTACAAACGAATAATTCACCCCTCCACTTT
16	TRBJ1-2	TRBD1	.	TRBV4-3	CASSQGATGDNYGYTF	TGCGCCAGCAGCCAGGGAGCGACAGGGGATAACTATGGCTACACCTTC
11	TRBJ2-2	.	.	TRBV19	CATRGRGELFF	TGTGCCACCAGGGGCCGCGGGGAGCTGTTTTTT
14	TRBJ2-2	.	few	TRBV7-2	CASSQGGGAGELFF	TGTGCCAGCAGCCAAGGAGGCGGGGCCGGGGAGCTGTTTTTT
16	TRBJ2-5	TRBD1	.	TRBV7-8	CASSSRRGIVQETQYF	TGTGCCAGCAGCTCCCGCAGGGGGATAGTGCAAGAGACCCAGTACTTC
20	TRBJ1-5	.	.	TRBV4-1	CASSPDTKDSIAGSNQPQHF	TGCGCCAGCAGTCCCGATACCAAAGACAGTATTGCAGGAAGCAATCAGCCCCAGCATTTT
12	TRBJ2-5	TRBD1	.	TRBV6-5	CASRRGLETQYF	TGTGCCAGCAGGAGGGGGCTTGAGACCCAGTACTTC
16	TRBJ1-6	.	few	TRBV5-1	CASSRDGTVNNSPLHF	TGCGCCAGCAGCAGGGACGGGACGGTGAATAATTCACCCCTCCACTTT
14	TRBJ1-4	TRBD1	.	TRBV15	CATSPRQGGEKLFF	TGTGCCACCAGCCCCCGACAGGGCGGAGAAAAACTGTTTTTT
13	TRBJ2-7	TRBD2	.	TRBV6-5	CASTAGGSYEQYF	TGTGCCAGCACAGCGGGGGGGAGCTACGAGCAGTACTTC
16	TRBJ1-5	.	.	TRBV19	CASSTTGQSTNQPQHF	TGTGCCAGTAGTACCACAGGACAGTCGACCAATCAGCCCCAGCATTTT
15	TRBJ2-1	.	once	TRBV30	CAWSIQGYNYNEQFF	TGTGCCTGGAGCATACAGGGTTATAACTACAATGAGCAGTTCTTC
13	TRBJ2-4	.	.	TRBV30	CAWAVGPQNIQYF	TGTGCCTGGGCCGTAGGACCCCAAAACATTCAGTACTTC
16	TRBJ2-5	.	.	TRBV5-5	CASSLAAGRIQETQYF	TGTGCCAGCAGCTTGGCCGCAGGACGAATCCAAGAGACCCAGTACTTC
15	TRBJ2-5	.	.	TRBV6-1	CASRQGGRPQETQYF	TGTGCCAGCAGGCAGGGGGGGAGACCCCAAGAGACCCAGTACTTC
14	TRBJ2-6	.	.	TRBV19	CASSSNSGANVLTF	TGTGCCAGTAGTTCGAATTCCGGGGCCAACGTCCTGACTTTC
13	TRBJ2-3	.	few	TRBV4-3	CASSQEGWDTQYF	TGCGCCAGCAGCCAAGAGGGGTGGGATACGCAGTATTTT
14	TRBJ1-5	.	.	TRBV5-4	CASSLVGEGQPQHF	TGTGCCAGCAGCTTGGTGGGGGAGGGTCAGCCCCAGCATTTT
17	TRBJ2-3	.	.	TRBV4-3	CASSQSPTIRGLDTQYF	TGCGCCAGCAGCCAAAGCCCGACTATCCGGGGCTTGGATACGCAGTATTTT
15	TRBJ2-3	TRBD1	.	TRBV2	CASSKQGAGTDTQYF	TGTGCCAGCAGTAAACAGGGGGCGGGCACAGATACGCAGTATTTT
15	TRBJ1-2	TRBD1	.	TRBV5-6	CASSLGPTGNYGYTF	TGTGCCAGCAGCTTGGGGCCGACAGGGAACTATGGCTACACCTTC
13	TRBJ1-1	.	.	TRBV11-3	CASSLGAGTEAFF	TGTGCCAGCAGCTTAGGGGCAGGGACTGAAGCTTTCTTT
13	TRBJ1-6	.	.	TRBV9	CASSPRATSPLHF	TGTGCCAGCAGCCCCCGGGCAACATCACCCCTCCACTTT
15	TRBJ1-1	TRBD1	.	TRBV7-9	CASSPSGQPNTEAFF	TGTGCCAGCAGCCCCTCGGGACAGCCGAACACTGAAGCTTTCTTT
15	TRBJ2-7	TRBD2	.	TRBV7-8	CASSSLSGGPYEQYF	TGTGCCAGCAGCTCCCTTAGCGGGGGACCGTACGAGCAGTACTTC
16	TRBJ2-2	TRBD2	.	TRBV6-5	CASSYSRRTSAGELFF	TGTGCCAGCAGTTACTCGAGAAGGACTAGCGCCGGGGAGCTGTTTTTT
15	TRBJ2-7	.	.	TRBV18	CASSPIQLSSYEQYF	TGTGCCAGCTCACCAATCCAGCTGAGCTCCTACGAGCAGTACTTC
15	TRBJ2-7	TRBD2	.	TRBV15	CATSKGGGSIYEQYF	TGTGCCACCAGCAAGGGCGGGGGGTCTATCTACGAGCAGTACTTC
16	TRBJ2-4	TRBD2	.	TRBV5-4	CASSPAASGVRDIQYF	TGTGCCAGCAGCCCGGCGGCTAGCGGGGTGCGGGACATTCAGTACTTC
16	TRBJ1-6	.	.	TRBV7-3	CASSYGVGANNSPLHF	TGTGCCAGCAGCTACGGAGTCGGGGCTAATAATTCACCCCTCCACTTT
19	TRBJ2-7	.	.	TRBV7-6	CASSLLLRSGGARGYEQYF	TGTGCCAGCAGCTTACTGCTTCGTAGTGGGGGGGCACGGGGCTACGAGCAGTACTTC
15	TRBJ2-7	TRBD2	.	TRBV6-1	CASTWGGGRFDEQYF	TGTGCCAGCACATGGGGCGGGGGGAGGTTCGATGAGCAGTACTTC
16	TRBJ2-3	.	once	TRBV15	CATSRERGGTTDTQYF	TGTGCCACCAGCAGAGAAAGGGGGGGCACTACAGATACGCAGTATTTT
15	TRBJ2-2	.	.	TRBV5-4	CASRAVQGNTGELFF	TGTGCCAGCAGGGCCGTACAGGGGAACACCGGGGAGCTGTTTTTT
16	TRBJ2-3	.	.	TRBV6-1	CASSGPVGRGTDTQYF	TGTGCCAGCAGTGGCCCCGTCGGCCGGGGCACAGATACGCAGTATTTT
11	TRBJ2-5	.	.	TRBV20-1	CSAKDRETQYF	TGCAGTGCTAAGGACAGAGAGACCCAGTACTTC
14	TRBJ2-6	.	.	TRBV7-9	CASIWGSGANVLTF	TGTGCCAGCATCTGGGGCTCTGGGGCCAACGTCCTGACTTTC
19	TRBJ2-3	TRBD2	.	TRBV9	CASSVRTGLAGGITDTQYF	TGTGCCAGCAGCGTCCGGACCGGACTAGCGGGGGGGATCACAGATACGCAGTATTTT
15	TRBJ1-3	.	.	TRBV18	CASSPQRSSGNTIYF	TGTGCCAGCTCACCACAGAGATCCTCTGGAAACACCATATATTTT
15	TRBJ1-5	.	.	TRBV4-1	CASSQDWISNQPQHF	TGCGCCAGCAGCCAAGACTGGATAAGCAATCAGCCCCAGCATTTT
15	TRBJ2-1	TRBD2	.	TRBV6-6	CAIGRGGSSYNEQFF	TGTGCCATCGGGCGGGGGGGCAGCTCCTACAATGAGCAGTTCTTC
15	TRBJ2-2	.	.	TRBV7-3	CASSLGQSNTGELFF	TGTGCCAGCAGCCTAGGACAGTCGAACACCGGGGAGCTGTTTTTT
15	TRBJ2-2	.	.	TRBV5-1	CASSLEQGTTGELFF	TGCGCCAGCAGCTTGGAGCAGGGTACCACCGGGGAGCTGTTTTTT
15	TRBJ2-7	.	few	TRBV7-9	CASSVLKVSSYEQYF	TGTGCCAGCAGCGTCCTGAAGGTTAGCAGTTACGAGCAGTACTTC